This is a list of T cell receptor beta chains from one sample in a study of Ad26.COV2.S vaccination and SARS-CoV-2 variants. Clones were read by immunoSEQ multiplex PCR, and TCRdb kept only the in-frame ones, dropping some. The sample lists hundreds of thousands of clones; around 86% were seen once. The sequenced sample was peripheral blood, obtained in a trial of Ad26.COV2.S vaccine versus placebo. These receptors were collected from a person aged 18-65 years who received the Ad26.COV2.S COVID-19 vaccine or a placebo. CDR3s include the opening cysteine and the closing phenylalanine or tryptophan. D genes are given only for firm matches. A row's size may be missing; if present it is once, few, many or a size class.

TRBD1 . TRBJ2-7 TRBV18 CASSPRQGAYEQYF TGTGCCAGCTCCCCCAGACAGGGGGCCTACGAGCAGTACTTC
. . TRBJ2-2 TRBV6-2/TRBV6-3 CASSFGEHFGELFF TGTGCCAGCAGTTTCGGAGAACACTTCGGGGAGCTGTTTTTT
. . TRBJ1-1 TRBV24-1 CATPKQVNTEAFF TGTGCCACCCCAAAACAGGTGAACACTGAAGCTTTCTTT
TRBD1 . TRBJ2-7 TRBV14 CASSLGTGFYEQYF TGTGCCAGCAGCCTGGGGACAGGGTTCTACGAGCAGTACTTC
TRBD1 . TRBJ2-2 TRBV7-6 CASSVSGTGGPGELFF TGTGCCAGCAGCGTATCCGGGACAGGTGGTCCCGGGGAGCTGTTTTTT
. once TRBJ2-7 TRBV3-1/TRBV3-2 CASSQEGQGFYEQYF TGTGCCAGCAGCCAAGAAGGTCAGGGGTTCTACGAGCAGTACTTC
. . TRBJ1-1 TRBV19 CASSPRATEAFF TGTGCCAGTAGTCCCAGGGCCACTGAAGCTTTCTTT
. . TRBJ1-1 TRBV19 CASSISILTEAFF TGTGCCAGTAGTATATCAATTTTAACTGAAGCTTTCTTT
. few TRBJ1-6 TRBV4-1 CASSQDLKNSPLHF TGCGCCAGCAGCCAAGATTTGAAGAATTCACCCCTCCACTTT
. . TRBJ2-5 TRBV6-2/TRBV6-3 CASSPLLDSGETQYF TGTGCCAGCAGCCCCCTGTTGGACAGTGGAGAGACCCAGTACTTC
. once TRBJ2-3 TRBV27 CASSKETDWGDTQYF TGTGCCAGCAGTAAGGAGACGGACTGGGGAGATACGCAGTATTTT
TRBD1 . TRBJ1-1 TRBV6-5 CASRKDRVEAFF TGTGCCAGCAGGAAGGACAGGGTGGAAGCTTTCTTT
TRBD1 . TRBJ1-1 TRBV2 CAKTGQANTEAFF TGTGCCAAGACGGGACAGGCGAACACTGAAGCTTTCTTT
. . TRBJ2-2 TRBV9 CASSVGTTKPNTGELFF TGTGCCAGCAGCGTAGGAACCACCAAACCGAACACCGGGGAGCTGTTTTTT
TRBD2 . TRBJ2-5 TRBV5-1 CASSLGLAGQETQYF TGCGCCAGCAGCTTGGGGCTAGCGGGACAAGAGACCCAGTACTTC
TRBD1 . TRBJ1-3 TRBV7-2 CASSLVGQASGNTIYF TGTGCCAGCAGCTTAGTAGGACAGGCCTCTGGAAACACCATATATTTT
TRBD2 few TRBJ2-1 TRBV6-5 CASRGTSEYNEQFF TGTGCCAGCAGAGGGACTAGCGAGTACAATGAGCAGTTCTTC
TRBD1 . TRBJ2-2 TRBV2 CASIGQGAPNTGELFF TGTGCCAGCATAGGGCAGGGGGCCCCGAACACCGGGGAGCTGTTTTTT
. . TRBJ1-5 TRBV15 CATSRVKGGAYSNQPQHF TGTGCCACCAGCAGAGTTAAGGGTGGGGCGTATAGCAATCAGCCCCAGCATTTT
. . TRBJ2-1 TRBV9 CASSAIGARGNEQFF TGTGCCAGCAGCGCGATCGGGGCTAGGGGTAATGAGCAGTTCTTC
. . TRBJ1-2 TRBV7-3 CASSPDSSRGEYGYTF TGTGCCAGCAGCCCCGACAGTTCCCGGGGAGAATATGGCTACACCTTC
TRBD1 . TRBJ1-2 TRBV19 CAINDRDYGYTF TGTGCCATAAACGACAGGGACTATGGCTACACCTTC
. . TRBJ2-3 TRBV29-1 CSVTGLLAYTQYF TGCAGCGTCACGGGACTTCTGGCCTATACGCAGTATTTT
. . TRBJ1-1 TRBV5-6 CASSLAYGGVNTEAFF TGTGCCAGCAGCTTGGCCTATGGCGGTGTGAACACTGAAGCTTTCTTT
. . TRBJ2-2 TRBV2 CASSEALPGELFF TGTGCCAGCAGTGAAGCGCTTCCCGGGGAGCTGTTTTTT
TRBD1 . TRBJ1-5 TRBV27 CASGYGQGAINQPQHF TGTGCCAGCGGGTACGGACAGGGGGCTATCAATCAGCCCCAGCATTTT
TRBD1 few TRBJ2-5 TRBV7-3 CASSLAGGETQYF TGTGCCAGCAGCTTGGCAGGGGGAGAGACCCAGTACTTC
TRBD1 . TRBJ2-7 TRBV7-2 CASSFNRDRSSYEQYF TGTGCCAGCAGTTTCAACCGGGACAGGAGCTCCTACGAGCAGTACTTC
TRBD2 once TRBJ2-5 TRBV7-9 CASSLALLAGEGETQYF TGTGCCAGCAGCTTAGCCCTACTAGCGGGGGAGGGAGAGACCCAGTACTTC
. . TRBJ1-1 TRBV4-1 CASSLKGNTEAFF TGCGCCAGCAGCCTAAAGGGGAACACTGAAGCTTTCTTT
. once TRBJ2-3 TRBV12-3/TRBV12-4 CASSSIPDTQYF TGTGCCAGCAGTTCGATTCCAGATACGCAGTATTTT
TRBD1 . TRBJ2-2 TRBV4-3 CASSQGQGPGELFF TGCGCCAGCAGCCAAGGACAGGGCCCCGGGGAGCTGTTTTTT